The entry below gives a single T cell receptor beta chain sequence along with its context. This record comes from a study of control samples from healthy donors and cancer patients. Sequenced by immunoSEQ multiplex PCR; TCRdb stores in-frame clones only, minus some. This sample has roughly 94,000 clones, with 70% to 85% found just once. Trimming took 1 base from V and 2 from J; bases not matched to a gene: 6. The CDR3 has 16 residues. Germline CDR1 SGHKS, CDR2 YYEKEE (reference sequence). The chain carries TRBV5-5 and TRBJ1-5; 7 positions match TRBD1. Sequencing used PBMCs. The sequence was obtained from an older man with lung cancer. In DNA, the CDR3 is TGTGCCAGCAGCTTGTCTACAGGGGTGGGCAATCAGCCCCAGCATTTT. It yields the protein CASSLSTGVGNQPQHF.